This TCR beta chain was recovered during a study of T-cell reconstitution after alpha-beta-depleted transplantation in children (dated by TCRdb to the mid-2010s). Background on the whole study: Using TCR repertoire profiling, the study quantitatively followed how T-cell immune reconstitution unfolded in children after TCRalphabeta/CD19-depleted allogeneic hematopoietic cell transplantation.

Library prep was done by PCR. Sequencing took place on an Illumina HiSeq 2500. Molecular barcoding was employed in the preparation of TCR libraries, with unique molecular identifiers being used to normalize TCRbeta repertoire quantification. TCRdb reanalyzed the raw reads on its own, using fastp at Q25 for trimming and MiXCR for clone calling, and kept in-frame beta chains. CDR3 protein duplicates are merged, each entry listing the most common genes and DNA. This sample is represented by 65,000 to 85,000 distinct CDR3 sequences; around 9.9% of them were singletons. The ten largest clones add up to about 13% of the sample. The treatment or condition label, read with the paper, signifies: allogeneic hematopoietic cell transplantation with graft depleted of TCRalphabeta T cells and CD19 B cells. The children who served as transplant recipients had been given grafts of TCRalphabeta/CD19-depleted allogeneic hematopoietic cells.

Its CDR3 holds 14 amino acids, cysteine through phenylalanine. The only DNA kept is the CDR3, 42 bases in frame from the first base. V is cut back by 2 bases and J by 7 bases, with 4 bases in the junction unmatched. The germline V gene encodes CDR1 KGHDR and CDR2 SFDVKD. In its sample, this clonotype was seen many times. The target of this receptor is not known. No base quality values were provided; no much bigger clone lies one nucleotide off. Beyond this particular receptor, the publication reports: Hyperexpanded clone frequencies declined over subsequent months; after one year, T-cell counts and TCRbeta diversity were mostly attributed to newly produced T cells. The apparently early recovery of alphabetaT-cell counts about two months after transplant reportedly depended on only several hundred rapidly expanded clones that came from non-depleted graft cells. In some patients, the high TCRbeta diversity seen at day 60 was put down to recipient T cells and intrathymic progenitors that had survived conditioning.

The sample here was PBMCs, taken before TCRalphabeta/CD19-depleted stem cell transplant. The origin of this receptor is a boy between 10 and 17 years old with acute myeloid leukemia, due to receive a stem cell transplant. This chain is built from TRBV24-1 and TRBJ2-1, and 7 junctional nucleotides match TRBD1. The CDR3 sequence is CATSDSARGNEQFF. The DNA is as follows: TGTGCCACCAGTGATTCGGCCAGGGGGAATGAGCAGTTCTTC.